This entry concerns a single T cell receptor (beta chain). Its antigen specificity is not known. No base-level quality is on record; no much larger clone is a single base apart. This sample is part of a study of blood T cell repertoires in COVID-19 (dated by TCRdb to 2018 to 2021). Background for the entire study: Collaborator samples came from the United States, Italy and Spain and covered acute and convalescent phases of COVID-19. Where HLA class I and class II types were available, the types were taken from metadata supplied by the sample provider, not from assay-based typing. The material from the prospective study consisted of cDNA or gDNA derived from T cells, B-cell-depleted T cells, or PBMCs. Samples came from the ongoing ImmuneRACE study (first 160 participants) plus 1,254 subjects from 6 global collaborators. The dataset comprised deeply sampled blood TCRbeta repertoires from subjects exposed to, actively infected with, or recovered from COVID-19. The repertoires were released in a freely available public database intended as a resource for research on the immune response to SARS-CoV-2. The sample metadata nearly always contained a de-identified subject ID, COVID-19 status, age in years and sex. What the study reported, not specific to this receptor: The amount of clinical and demographic metadata varied by source and participant and was provided uncurated.

TCRbeta CDR3 regions were amplified from genomic DNA by means of the immunoSEQ Assay, a bias-controlled multiplex PCR. On the authors' methods: The number of nucleated cells in each sample was estimated from the amplification of reference gene primers within the assay. To quantify the absolute abundance of each unique TCRbeta CDR3 rearrangement, sequence reads were collapsed and filtered. For each sample, productive Simpson clonality was calculated by taking the square root of Simpson's diversity index across productive rearrangements. The clones in this table, taken by TCRdb from immuneACCESS, are in-frame only. Not every clone is retained; where verified, under half of the shortfall comes from an unresolved V gene, and the cause of the rest is unknown. V and J calls and clone size follow that table, whereas D and trimming were derived from the DNA. This sample gives about 200,000 clones in total; around 80% of them show up just once. The top ten hold about an eighth of the sample.

Whole blood was collected in K2EDTA tubes by collaborating institutions according to the institutions' own protocols. For TCRbeta analysis, collaborators shipped samples as frozen whole blood, isolated PBMCs, or DNA extracted from either of those sample types. Material for sequencing was peripheral blood. This TCR was recovered from a woman in her thirties or forties with acute or convalescent COVID-19.

The CDR3 region: CAIASQASYNEQFF. The DNA sequence follows: TGCGCCATTGCGAGTCAGGCCTCCTACAATGAGCAGTTCTTC. The rearranged segments are TRBV10-2 and TRBJ2-1, with no reliable assignment of the D segment. The CDR3 goes from the cysteine to the phenylalanine over 14 residues. CDR3 DNA is the only sequence kept; it has 42 bases, read in frame from the first base. According to the germline V gene, CDR1 reads WSHSY and CDR2 reads SAAADI. The trim is 10 bases for V and 0 bases for J, with a gap of 13 bases between the germline ends.